This TCR beta chain was retrieved from a study of T cell changes during pregnancy in multiple sclerosis. Method: immunoSEQ multiplex PCR; TCRdb's copy keeps in-frame clones and lacks some. The repertoire consists of 30,000 to 35,000 clones, with approximately 87% occurring once and the leading ten covering around 4.3%. In germline, CDR1 is SGDLS, CDR2 YYNGEE. The CDR3 runs 15 residues. Unmatched junction bases numbered 6, after V lost 0 bases and J lost 8 bases. This TCR was recovered from a female donor with multiple sclerosis, enrolled in a pregnancy study. The chain combines TRBV9 with TRBJ2-1, with TRBD2 matching over 9 bases. The starting material was CD8+ T cells from peripheral blood mononuclear cells, obtained after pregnancy. The CDR3 coding sequence is TGTGCCAGCAGCGTAGCGTCTAGCGGGGACCATGAGCAGTTCTTC. Translating gives CASSVASSGDHEQFF. Looking up the rest from reference TRBV9 and TRBJ2-1 gives the full variable domain: DSGVTQTPKHLITATGQRVTLRCSPRSGDLSVYWYQQSLDQGLQFLIQYYNGEERAKGNILERFSAQQFPDLHSELNLSSLELGDSALYFCASSVASSGDHEQFFGPGTRLTVL.